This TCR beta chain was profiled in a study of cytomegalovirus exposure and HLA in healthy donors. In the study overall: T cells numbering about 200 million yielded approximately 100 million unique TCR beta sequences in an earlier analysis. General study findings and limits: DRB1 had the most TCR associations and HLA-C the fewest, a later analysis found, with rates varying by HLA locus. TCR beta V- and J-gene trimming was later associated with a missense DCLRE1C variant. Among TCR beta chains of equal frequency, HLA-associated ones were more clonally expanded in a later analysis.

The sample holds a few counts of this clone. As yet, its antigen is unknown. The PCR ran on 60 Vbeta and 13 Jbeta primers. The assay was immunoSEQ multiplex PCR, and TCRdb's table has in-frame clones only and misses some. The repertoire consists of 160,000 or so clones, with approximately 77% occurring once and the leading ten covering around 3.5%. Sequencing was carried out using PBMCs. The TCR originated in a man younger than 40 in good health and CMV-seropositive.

The chain's CDR3 is CASSMRNNYGYTF. CDR3 bases: TGTGCCAGTAGTATGAGGAATAACTATGGCTACACCTTC. The V and J genes are TRBV19 and TRBJ1-2; no firm D call. Germline V gene data show CDR1 as LNHDA and CDR2 as SQIVND (reference sequence). This CDR3 contains 13 residues. Deletions cut 3 bases from V and 1 base from J, with 6 bases between.